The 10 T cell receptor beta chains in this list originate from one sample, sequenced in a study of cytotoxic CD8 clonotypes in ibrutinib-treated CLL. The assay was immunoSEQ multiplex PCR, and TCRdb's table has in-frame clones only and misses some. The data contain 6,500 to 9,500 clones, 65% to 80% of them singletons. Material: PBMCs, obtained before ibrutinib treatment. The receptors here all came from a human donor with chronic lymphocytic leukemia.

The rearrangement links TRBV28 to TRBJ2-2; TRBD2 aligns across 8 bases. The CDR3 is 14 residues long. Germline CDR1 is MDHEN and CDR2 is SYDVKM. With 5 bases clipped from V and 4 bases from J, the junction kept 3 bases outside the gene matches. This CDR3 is CASSRSGITGELFF. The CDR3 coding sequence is TGTGCCAGCAGTCGTAGCGGGATCACCGGGGAGCTGTTTTTT.

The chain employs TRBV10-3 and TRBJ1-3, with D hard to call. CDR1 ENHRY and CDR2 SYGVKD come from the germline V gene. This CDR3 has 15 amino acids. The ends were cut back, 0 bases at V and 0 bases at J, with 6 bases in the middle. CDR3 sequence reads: CAISESSRSGNTIYF. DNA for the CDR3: TGTGCCATCAGTGAGTCCAGCCGCTCTGGAAACACCATATATTTT.

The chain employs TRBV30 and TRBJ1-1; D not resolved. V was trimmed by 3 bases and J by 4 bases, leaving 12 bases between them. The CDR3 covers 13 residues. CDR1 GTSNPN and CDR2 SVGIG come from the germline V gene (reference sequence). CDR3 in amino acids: CAWRRPPGTEAFF. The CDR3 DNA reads TGTGCCTGGAGAAGGCCCCCGGGCACTGAAGCTTTCTTT.

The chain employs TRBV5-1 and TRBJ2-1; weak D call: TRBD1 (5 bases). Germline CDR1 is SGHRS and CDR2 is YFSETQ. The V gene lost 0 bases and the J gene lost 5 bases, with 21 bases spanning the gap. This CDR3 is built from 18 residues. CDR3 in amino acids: CASSLVRVGDLGHNEQFF. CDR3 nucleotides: TGCGCCAGCAGCTTGGTCAGGGTGGGCGACCTTGGGCACAATGAGCAGTTCTTC. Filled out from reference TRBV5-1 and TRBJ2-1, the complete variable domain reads KAGVTQTPRYLIKTRGQQVTLSCSPISGHRSVSWYQQTPGQGLQFLFEYFSETQRNKGNFPGRFSGRQFSNSRSEMNVSTLELGDSALYLCASSLVRVGDLGHNEQFFGPGTRLTVL.

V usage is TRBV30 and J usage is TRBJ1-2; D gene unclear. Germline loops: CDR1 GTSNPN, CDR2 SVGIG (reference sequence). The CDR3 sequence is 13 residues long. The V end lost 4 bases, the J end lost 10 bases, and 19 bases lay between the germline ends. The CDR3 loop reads CAWNRPPGSNYTF. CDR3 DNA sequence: TGTGCCTGGAACAGACCGCCGGGTAGTAACTACACCTTC. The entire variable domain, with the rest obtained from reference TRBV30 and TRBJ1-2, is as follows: SQTIHQWPATLVQPVGSPLSLECTVEGTSNPNLYWYRQAAGRGLQLLFYSVGIGQISSEVPQNLSASRPQDRQFILSSKKLLLSDSGFYLCAWNRPPGSNYTFGSGTRLTVV.

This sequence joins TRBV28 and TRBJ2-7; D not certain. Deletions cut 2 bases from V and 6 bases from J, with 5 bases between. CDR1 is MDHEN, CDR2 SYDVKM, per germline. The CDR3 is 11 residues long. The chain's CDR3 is CASSLVSEQYF. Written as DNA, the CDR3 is TGTGCCAGCAGTTTAGTAAGCGAGCAGTACTTC.

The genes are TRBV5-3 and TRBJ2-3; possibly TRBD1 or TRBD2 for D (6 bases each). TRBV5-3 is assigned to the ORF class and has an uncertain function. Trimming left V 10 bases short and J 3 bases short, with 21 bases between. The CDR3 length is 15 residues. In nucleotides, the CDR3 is TGTGCCCGGCCCGGGAGCGAAGGGACAACAGATACGCAGTATTTT. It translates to CARPGSEGTTDTQYF.

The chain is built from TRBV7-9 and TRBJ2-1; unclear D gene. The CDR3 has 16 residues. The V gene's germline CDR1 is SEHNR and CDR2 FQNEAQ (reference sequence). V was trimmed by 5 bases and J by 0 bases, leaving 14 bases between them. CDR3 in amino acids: CASSPNPLTSYNEQFF. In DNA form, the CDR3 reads TGTGCCAGCAGCCCAAACCCGCTCACCTCCTACAATGAGCAGTTCTTC.

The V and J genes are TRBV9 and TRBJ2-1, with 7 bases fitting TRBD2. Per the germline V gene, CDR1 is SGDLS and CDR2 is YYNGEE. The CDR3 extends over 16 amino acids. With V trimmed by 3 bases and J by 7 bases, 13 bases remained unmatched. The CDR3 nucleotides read TGTGCCAGCAGCGCACTGATGGGGAGGGCGCGGAATGAGCAGTTCTTC. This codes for CASSALMGRARNEQFF.

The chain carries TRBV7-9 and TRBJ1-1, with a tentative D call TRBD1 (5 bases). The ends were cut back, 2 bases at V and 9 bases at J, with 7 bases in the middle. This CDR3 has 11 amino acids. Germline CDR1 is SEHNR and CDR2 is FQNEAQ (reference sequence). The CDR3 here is CASSLKGQAFF. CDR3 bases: TGTGCCAGCAGCTTAAAGGGGCAAGCTTTCTTT.